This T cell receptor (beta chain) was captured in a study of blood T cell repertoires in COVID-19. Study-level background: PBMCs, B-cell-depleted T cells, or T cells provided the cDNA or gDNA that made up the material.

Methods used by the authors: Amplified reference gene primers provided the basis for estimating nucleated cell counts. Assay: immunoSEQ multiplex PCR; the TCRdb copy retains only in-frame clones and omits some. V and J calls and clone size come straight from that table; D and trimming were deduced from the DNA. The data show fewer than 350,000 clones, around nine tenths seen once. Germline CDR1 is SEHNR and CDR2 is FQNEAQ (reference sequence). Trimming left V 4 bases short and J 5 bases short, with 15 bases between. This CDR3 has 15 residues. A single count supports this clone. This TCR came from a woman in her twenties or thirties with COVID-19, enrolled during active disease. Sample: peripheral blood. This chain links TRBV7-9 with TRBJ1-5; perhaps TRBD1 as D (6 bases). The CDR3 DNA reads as TGTGCCAGCAGCTCTCGAGGGCAGGGGTATCAGCCCCAGCATTTT. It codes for CASSSRGQGYQPQHF.